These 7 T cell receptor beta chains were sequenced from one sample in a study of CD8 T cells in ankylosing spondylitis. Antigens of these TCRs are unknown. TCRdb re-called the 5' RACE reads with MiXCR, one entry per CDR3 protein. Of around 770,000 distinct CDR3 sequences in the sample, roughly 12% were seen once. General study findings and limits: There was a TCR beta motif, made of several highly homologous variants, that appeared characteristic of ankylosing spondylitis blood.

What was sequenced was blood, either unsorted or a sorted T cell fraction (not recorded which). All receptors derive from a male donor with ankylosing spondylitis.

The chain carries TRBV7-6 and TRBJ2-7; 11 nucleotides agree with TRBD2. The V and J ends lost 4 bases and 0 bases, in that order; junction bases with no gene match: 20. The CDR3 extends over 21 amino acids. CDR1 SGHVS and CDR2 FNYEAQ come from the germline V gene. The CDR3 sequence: CASSSVTPIGLAGGTSYEQYF. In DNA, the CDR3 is TGTGCCAGCAGCTCCGTTACCCCCATCGGCCTAGCGGGGGGAACCTCCTACGAGCAGTACTTC.

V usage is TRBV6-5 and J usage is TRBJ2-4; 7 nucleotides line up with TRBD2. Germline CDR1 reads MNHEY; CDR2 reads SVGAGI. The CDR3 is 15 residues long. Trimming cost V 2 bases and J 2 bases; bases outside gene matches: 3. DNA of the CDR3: TGTGCCAGCAGTTACACTAGCGCATCCAAAAACATTCAGTACTTC. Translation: CASSYTSASKNIQYF.

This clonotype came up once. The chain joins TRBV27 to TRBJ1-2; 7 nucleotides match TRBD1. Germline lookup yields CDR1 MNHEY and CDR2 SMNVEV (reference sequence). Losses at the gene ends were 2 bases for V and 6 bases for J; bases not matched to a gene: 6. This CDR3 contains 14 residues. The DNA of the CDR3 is TGTGCCAGCAGTTTAATAGGGGGCGATCATGGCTACACCTTC. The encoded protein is CASSLIGGDHGYTF.

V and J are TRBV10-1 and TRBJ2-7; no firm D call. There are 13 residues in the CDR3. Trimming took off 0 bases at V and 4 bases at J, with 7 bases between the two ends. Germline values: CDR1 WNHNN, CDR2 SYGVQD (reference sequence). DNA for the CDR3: TGCGCCAGCAGTGAGTCGTGGGGATACGAGCAGTACTTC. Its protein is CASSESWGYEQYF.

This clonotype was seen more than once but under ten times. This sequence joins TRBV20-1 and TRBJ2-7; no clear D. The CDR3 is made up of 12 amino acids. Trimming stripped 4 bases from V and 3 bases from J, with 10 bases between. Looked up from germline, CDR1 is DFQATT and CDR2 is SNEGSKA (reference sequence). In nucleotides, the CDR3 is TGCAGTGCTAAGGTCTCTAACTACGAGCAGTACTTC. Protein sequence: CSAKVSNYEQYF.

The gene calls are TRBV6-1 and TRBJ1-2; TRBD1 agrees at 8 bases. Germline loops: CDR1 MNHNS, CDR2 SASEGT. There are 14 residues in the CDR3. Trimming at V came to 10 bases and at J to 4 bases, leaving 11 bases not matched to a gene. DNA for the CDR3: TGTGCCATCAGGAGACAGGGGCCCTCCTATGGCTACACCTTC. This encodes CAIRRQGPSYGYTF.

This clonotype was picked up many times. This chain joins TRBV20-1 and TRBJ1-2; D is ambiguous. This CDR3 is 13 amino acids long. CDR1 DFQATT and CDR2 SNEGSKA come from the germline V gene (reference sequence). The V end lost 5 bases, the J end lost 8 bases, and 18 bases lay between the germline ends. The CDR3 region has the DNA TGCAGTGCTTCCGGTGGAGGGTTGGGGGGCTACACCTTC. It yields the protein CSASGGGLGGYTF.